The clone carrying this TCR beta chain was found many times. Per germline, CDR1 SEHNR and CDR2 FQNEAQ (reference sequence). There are 15 residues in the CDR3. J was trimmed by 5 bases and V by 5 bases; bases with no gene match: 10. During its preparation, the TCRbeta library received unique molecular identifiers. TCRdb recomputed calls from the PCR reads with MiXCR, one row per CDR3 protein. The sample lists roughly 200,000 distinct CDR3 sequences, approximately 7% seen once, with 5.5% in the top ten. The data stem from a study of T-cell reconstitution after alpha-beta-depleted transplantation in children.

The chain combines TRBV7-9 with TRBJ2-5; TRBD2 matches 8 bases. Sequencing used PBMCs, obtained before TCRalphabeta/CD19-depleted stem cell transplant. This TCR was sampled from a boy aged 2 to 9 with acute lymphoblastic leukemia, due to receive a stem cell transplant. In nucleotides, the CDR3 is TGTGCCAGCAGCCCCGGGACTAGTCCGGGTGAGACCCAGTACTTC. It translates to CASSPGTSPGETQYF.